Listed below are T cell receptor beta chains from one sample, sequenced in a study of blood T cell repertoires in COVID-19. Sequencing was performed with immunoSEQ multiplex PCR; in TCRdb, only in-frame clones are kept and a portion is missing. The sample records roughly 290,000 clones, 70% to 90% being singletons. Sequencing input: peripheral blood. These receptors were taken from a woman in her forties or fifties with active or convalescent COVID-19. Both conserved end residues are part of each CDR3. A D gene is named only where the DNA matches it firmly. Expanded clones are given a class, and other clones once, few, many or no size at all.

CDR3: CASSRGQGHEQYF
DNA: TGTGCCAGCAGCAGAGGACAGGGCCACGAGCAGTACTTC
D: .
size: once
J: TRBJ2-7
V: TRBV21-1

CDR3: CASSQSTKGVYTF
DNA: TGTGCCAGCAGCCAGTCTACAAAGGGGGTCTACACCTTC
D: .
size: few
J: TRBJ1-2
V: TRBV3-1/TRBV3-2

CDR3: CASSSGTSGSSHTQYF
DNA: TGCGCCAGCAGCTCAGGGACTAGCGGGAGTTCACATACGCAGTATTTT
D: TRBD2
size: once
J: TRBJ2-3
V: TRBV5-1

CDR3: CAISESSGGGETQYF
DNA: TGTGCCATCAGTGAGTCGAGTGGAGGAGGAGAGACCCAGTACTTC
D: .
size: .
J: TRBJ2-5
V: TRBV10-3

CDR3: CASRTLGLSYNEQFF
DNA: TGTGCCAGCAGGACCTTGGGACTCTCCTACAATGAGCAGTTCTTC
D: .
size: .
J: TRBJ2-1
V: TRBV6-5

CDR3: CASSLWTETEQQPQHF
DNA: TGTGCCAGCAGTTTGTGGACAGAAACGGAGCAACAGCCCCAGCATTTT
D: .
size: .
J: TRBJ1-5
V: TRBV28

CDR3: CASSQSQNSRVWSENTEAFF
DNA: TGTGCCAGCAGCCAATCACAAAACTCCAGGGTTTGGTCGGAAAACACTGAAGCTTTCTTT
D: .
size: .
J: TRBJ1-1
V: TRBV4-2

CDR3: CASSSLQQATEAFF
DNA: TGTGCCAGCAGTTCGCTCCAACAGGCCACTGAAGCTTTCTTT
D: .
size: .
J: TRBJ1-1
V: TRBV6-6

CDR3: CASSLGLARRSSYNSPLHF
DNA: TGTGCCAGCAGTTTAGGGCTCGCACGGAGGAGCTCCTATAATTCACCCCTCCACTTT
D: .
size: .
J: TRBJ1-6
V: TRBV27

CDR3: CASSFGEETQYF
DNA: TGTGCCAGCAGTTTCGGTGAAGAGACCCAGTACTTC
D: .
size: .
J: TRBJ2-5
V: TRBV12-3/TRBV12-4

CDR3: CASSWGQGASYEQYF
DNA: TGTGCCAGCAGCTGGGGACAGGGGGCCTCCTACGAGCAGTACTTC
D: TRBD1
size: .
J: TRBJ2-7
V: TRBV5-6

CDR3: CASSPVGGRLTEQYF
DNA: TGTGCCAGCTCGCCAGTAGGAGGGCGCTTGACCGAGCAGTACTTC
D: .
size: few
J: TRBJ2-7
V: TRBV6-5

CDR3: CASRSDRGQDF
DNA: TGTGCCAGCAGATCCGACAGGGGGCAGGACTTC
D: TRBD1
size: .
J: TRBJ2-7
V: TRBV28

CDR3: CASSPDGGNYGYTF
DNA: TGCGCCAGCAGCCCGGACGGGGGGAACTATGGCTACACCTTC
D: .
size: .
J: TRBJ1-2
V: TRBV5-1

CDR3: CASSPGQVHYGYTF
DNA: TGTGCCAGCAGCCCGGGACAGGTGCACTATGGCTACACCTTC
D: TRBD1
size: once
J: TRBJ1-2
V: TRBV14

CDR3: CASSYFWGGDTEAFF
DNA: TGTGCCAGCAGTTACTTCTGGGGCGGGGACACTGAAGCTTTCTTT
D: .
size: .
J: TRBJ1-1
V: TRBV6-2/TRBV6-3

CDR3: CATSITYPGQGSNNSPLHF
DNA: TGTGCCACCAGCATCACTTACCCGGGACAGGGTTCGAATAATTCACCCCTCCACTTT
D: TRBD1
size: .
J: TRBJ1-6
V: TRBV15

CDR3: CASSLGTGGYGYTF
DNA: TGTGCCAGCAGCCTTGGGACAGGAGGCTATGGCTACACCTTC
D: TRBD1
size: .
J: TRBJ1-2
V: TRBV28

CDR3: CASSLGGGSNQPQHF
DNA: TGTGCCAGCAGCTTAGGAGGGGGTAGCAATCAGCCCCAGCATTTT
D: .
size: .
J: TRBJ1-5
V: TRBV7-2

CDR3: CASSYPHPGDEQYF
DNA: TGTGCCAGCAGTTACCCACACCCAGGGGACGAGCAGTACTTC
D: .
size: .
J: TRBJ2-7
V: TRBV6-5

CDR3: CASSSWVAGGSNYGYTF
DNA: TGTGCCAGCAGTTCCTGGGTCGCGGGGGGCTCTAACTATGGCTACACCTTC
D: .
size: once
J: TRBJ1-2
V: TRBV28

CDR3: CASSENRGTPSGSPLHF
DNA: TGTGCCAGCAGTGAGAATAGGGGGACACCCTCGGGTTCACCCCTCCACTTT
D: .
size: few
J: TRBJ1-6
V: TRBV6-1

CDR3: CASSPGTGGYNEQFF
DNA: TGTGCCAGCAGTCCAGGGACAGGGGGCTACAATGAGCAGTTCTTC
D: TRBD1
size: .
J: TRBJ2-1
V: TRBV27

CDR3: CASSPQGQGGAEAFF
DNA: TGTGCCAGTAGCCCCCAGGGACAGGGGGGGGCTGAAGCTTTCTTT
D: TRBD1
size: .
J: TRBJ1-1
V: TRBV19

CDR3: CASSPTGVGTEAFF
DNA: TGCGCCAGCAGCCCGACAGGGGTGGGCACTGAAGCTTTCTTT
D: TRBD1
size: .
J: TRBJ1-1
V: TRBV5-1

CDR3: CASSIGYRSYNEQFF
DNA: TGTGCCAGTAGTATAGGCTACCGCTCCTACAATGAGCAGTTCTTC
D: .
size: .
J: TRBJ2-1
V: TRBV19

CDR3: CASSLELAASTDTQYF
DNA: TGTGCCAGCAGCTTGGAACTAGCGGCCAGCACAGATACGCAGTATTTT
D: TRBD2
size: few
J: TRBJ2-3
V: TRBV5-4

CDR3: CASKRGQGQAEKLFF
DNA: TGTGCCAGCAAACGAGGACAGGGGCAGGCTGAAAAACTGTTTTTT
D: TRBD1
size: .
J: TRBJ1-4
V: TRBV19

CDR3: CASSFLVGGELFF
DNA: TGTGCCAGCAGCTTTTTAGTCGGCGGGGAGCTGTTTTTT
D: .
size: .
J: TRBJ2-2
V: TRBV5-5

CDR3: CASDRQETQYF
DNA: TGTGCCAGCGACAGGCAAGAGACCCAGTACTTC
D: .
size: few
J: TRBJ2-5
V: TRBV2

CDR3: CASSSQGIYNSPLHF
DNA: TGTGCCAGCAGTTCGCAGGGGATATATAATTCACCCCTCCACTTT
D: .
size: .
J: TRBJ1-6
V: TRBV2

CDR3: CASSLVWRPRGTTDTQYF
DNA: TGTGCCAGCAGCTTAGTCTGGAGGCCGCGGGGGACCACAGATACGCAGTATTTT
D: TRBD2
size: .
J: TRBJ2-3
V: TRBV11-2

CDR3: CASSQVSLGLFARDRDSNEQFF
DNA: TGTGCCAGCAGCCAAGTGTCTCTTGGCCTTTTCGCCCGGGACAGGGACTCCAATGAGCAGTTCTTC
D: TRBD1
size: once
J: TRBJ2-1
V: TRBV3-1/TRBV3-2

CDR3: CASRRDGNEKLFF
DNA: TGCGCCAGCAGACGGGATGGAAATGAAAAACTGTTTTTT
D: .
size: .
J: TRBJ1-4
V: TRBV5-1

CDR3: CASSQDRGETQYF
DNA: TGTGCCAGCAGCCAAGATAGAGGGGAGACCCAGTACTTC
D: .
size: .
J: TRBJ2-5
V: TRBV3-1/TRBV3-2

CDR3: CASSLGPRGADYEQYF
DNA: TGCGCCAGCAGCTTGGGTCCACGGGGGGCAGACTACGAGCAGTACTTC
D: .
size: .
J: TRBJ2-7
V: TRBV5-1

CDR3: CASSEAGRGTGELFF
DNA: TGTGCCAGCAGTGAAGCTGGCAGGGGCACCGGGGAGCTGTTTTTT
D: .
size: .
J: TRBJ2-2
V: TRBV2

CDR3: CASSLAGGPQTDTQYF
DNA: TGTGCCAGCAGCCTAGCGGGAGGGCCGCAAACAGATACGCAGTATTTT
D: TRBD2
size: .
J: TRBJ2-3
V: TRBV2

CDR3: CASRGQGSSYEQYF
DNA: TGTGCCAGCAGAGGACAGGGGAGCTCCTACGAGCAGTACTTC
D: TRBD1
size: .
J: TRBJ2-7
V: TRBV7-9

CDR3: CSASSGRTPYEQYF
DNA: TGCAGTGCTAGTAGCGGGAGGACGCCCTACGAGCAGTACTTC
D: TRBD2
size: .
J: TRBJ2-7
V: TRBV20-1

CDR3: CASSQAGSVGEKLFF
DNA: TGTGCCAGCAGCCAAGCCGGATCGGTGGGCGAAAAACTGTTTTTT
D: .
size: few
J: TRBJ1-4
V: TRBV4-2

CDR3: CASSQQRSYGYTF
DNA: TGTGCCAGCAGCCAACAGAGATCCTATGGCTACACCTTC
D: .
size: .
J: TRBJ1-2
V: TRBV28

CDR3: CATSRDRLVPFF
DNA: TGTGCCACCAGCAGAGATCGACTAGTGCCGTTCTTC
D: .
size: few
J: TRBJ2-1
V: TRBV15

CDR3: CASSFGLAGGEEEQFF
DNA: TGTGCCAGCAGCTTCGGGCTAGCGGGAGGAGAAGAGGAGCAGTTCTTC
D: TRBD2
size: .
J: TRBJ2-1
V: TRBV11-2

CDR3: CASSEFRGAHYGYTF
DNA: TGTGCCAGCAGTGAATTTCGGGGGGCTCACTATGGCTACACCTTC
D: .
size: once
J: TRBJ1-2
V: TRBV25-1

CDR3: CASLESRPSGYEQYF
DNA: TGTGCCAGCCTCGAAAGTCGTCCTAGCGGCTACGAGCAGTACTTC
D: TRBD2
size: .
J: TRBJ2-7
V: TRBV28

CDR3: CASSLGTSGSYPYNEQFF
DNA: TGTGCCAGCAGTTTAGGGACTAGCGGGAGCTACCCCTACAATGAGCAGTTCTTC
D: TRBD2
size: .
J: TRBJ2-1
V: TRBV28

CDR3: CASIGEANYGYTF
DNA: TGTGCCAGCATAGGGGAAGCTAACTATGGCTACACCTTC
D: .
size: .
J: TRBJ1-2
V: TRBV21-1